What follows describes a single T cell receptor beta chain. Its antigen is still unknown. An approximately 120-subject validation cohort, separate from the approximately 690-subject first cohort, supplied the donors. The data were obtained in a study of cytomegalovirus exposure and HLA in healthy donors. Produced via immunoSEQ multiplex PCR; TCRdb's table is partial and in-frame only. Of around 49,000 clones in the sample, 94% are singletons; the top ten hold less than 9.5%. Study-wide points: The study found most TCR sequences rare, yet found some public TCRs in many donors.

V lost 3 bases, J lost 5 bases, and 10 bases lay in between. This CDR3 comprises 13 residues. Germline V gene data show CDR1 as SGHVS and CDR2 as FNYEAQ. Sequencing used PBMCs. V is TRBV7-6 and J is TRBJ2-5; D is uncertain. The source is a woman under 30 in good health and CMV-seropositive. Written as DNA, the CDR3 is TGTGCCAGCAGCTTCCCCGTTCGGGAGACCCAGTACTTC. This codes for CASSFPVRETQYF.